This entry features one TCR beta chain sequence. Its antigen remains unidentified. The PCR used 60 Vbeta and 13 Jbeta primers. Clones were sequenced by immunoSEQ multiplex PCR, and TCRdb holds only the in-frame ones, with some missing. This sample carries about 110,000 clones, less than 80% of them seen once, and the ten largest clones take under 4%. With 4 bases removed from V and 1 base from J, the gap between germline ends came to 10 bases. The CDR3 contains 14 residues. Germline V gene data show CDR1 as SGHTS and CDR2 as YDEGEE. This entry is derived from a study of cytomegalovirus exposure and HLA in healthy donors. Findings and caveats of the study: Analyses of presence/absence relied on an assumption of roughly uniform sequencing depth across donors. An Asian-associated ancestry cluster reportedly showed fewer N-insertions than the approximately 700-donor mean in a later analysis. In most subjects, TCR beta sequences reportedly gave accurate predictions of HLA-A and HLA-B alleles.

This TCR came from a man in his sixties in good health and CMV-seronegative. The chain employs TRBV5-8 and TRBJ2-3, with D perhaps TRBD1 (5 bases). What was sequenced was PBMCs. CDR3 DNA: TGTGCCAGCAGCCAGGGTCGCGGCACAGATACGCAGTATTTT. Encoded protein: CASSQGRGTDTQYF.